These T cell receptor beta chains were read from a single sample in a study of CD8 T cells in Susac syndrome. TCRdb itself ran the immunoSEQ multiplex PCR reads through MiXCR, one entry per CDR3 protein. The sample contains some 200,000 distinct CDR3 sequences, about 95% of which appear only once. Material for sequencing was CD4+ T cells from PBMCs. The receptors shown here come from a human donor in good health. Both conserved end residues are part of each CDR3. The D gene is left open where the match is weak. Clone size, where shown, is once, few, many, or a class for clones that have expanded.

TRBV27	.	.	TRBJ2-2	CASILQGSANTGELFF	TGTGCCAGCATTCTCCAGGGGTCCGCGAACACCGGGGAGCTGTTTTTT
TRBV25-1	.	TRBD1	TRBJ2-1	CASSGPWDRGNEQFF	TGTGCCAGCAGTGGTCCTTGGGACAGGGGCAATGAGCAGTTCTTC
TRBV20-1	.	TRBD2	TRBJ2-5	CSASWREEETQYF	TGCAGTGCTAGTTGGCGGGAGGAAGAGACCCAGTACTTC
TRBV20-1	.	.	TRBJ2-2	CSAPGSNTGELFF	TGCAGTGCTCCAGGGTCGAACACCGGGGAGCTGTTTTTT
TRBV7-2	.	.	TRBJ2-5	CASSFSPGSQETQYF	TGTGCCAGCAGCTTTTCTCCGGGATCGCAAGAGACCCAGTACTTC
TRBV28	.	.	TRBJ2-3	CASSNRVYTDTQYF	TGTGCCAGCAGTAACAGGGTCTACACAGATACGCAGTATTTT
TRBV14	.	.	TRBJ2-3	CASSQDTTGARDTQYF	TGTGCCAGCAGCCAAGATACAACCGGCGCACGAGATACGCAGTATTTT
TRBV20-1	.	TRBD2	TRBJ2-1	CSARDPTSGSYNEQFF	TGCAGTGCTAGAGATCCGACTAGCGGGAGCTACAATGAGCAGTTCTTC
TRBV6-7	.	TRBD1	TRBJ1-5	CASRPRQGQTQPQHF	TGTGCCAGCAGACCCCGACAGGGACAAACTCAGCCCCAGCATTTT
TRBV2	.	.	TRBJ2-5	CASSEGEGHPQYF	TGTGCCAGCAGTGAGGGGGAAGGTCACCCCCAGTACTTC
TRBV30	.	.	TRBJ1-5	CAWDRMGSNQPQHF	TGTGCCTGGGACAGGATGGGCAGCAATCAGCCCCAGCATTTT
TRBV18	once	.	TRBJ1-5	CASSPQGPGNQPQHF	TGTGCCAGCTCACCACAGGGACCGGGCAATCAGCCCCAGCATTTT
TRBV20-1	.	TRBD1	TRBJ1-5	CSAASPGQGGNQPQHF	TGCAGTGCTGCTTCCCCGGGACAGGGGGGCAATCAGCCCCAGCATTTT
TRBV15	.	TRBD1	TRBJ2-5	CATERDRASETQYF	TGTGCCACCGAGCGGGACAGGGCTTCGGAGACCCAGTACTTC
TRBV29-1	.	TRBD2	TRBJ2-7	CSARKGLADYYEQYF	TGCAGCGCAAGAAAGGGACTAGCGGATTACTACGAGCAGTACTTC
TRBV29-1	once	.	TRBJ2-7	CSVVYAYEQYF	TGCAGCGTTGTGTACGCCTACGAGCAGTACTTC
TRBV24-1	.	TRBD2	TRBJ2-1	CATSDRPGTSGIGYNEQFF	TGTGCCACCAGTGACCGCCCCGGGACTAGCGGGATTGGGTACAATGAGCAGTTCTTC
TRBV20-1	.	TRBD2	TRBJ2-7	CSARFAGVSEQYF	TGCAGTGCTAGATTTGCGGGAGTGAGTGAGCAGTACTTC
TRBV23-1	.	.	TRBJ1-1	CASSYANMYRVDTEAFF	TGCGCCAGCAGCTACGCGAACATGTACAGGGTGGATACTGAAGCTTTCTTT
TRBV6-1	.	.	TRBJ2-7	CASSEKPRGVPEQYF	TGTGCCAGCAGTGAAAAGCCCAGGGGGGTACCCGAGCAGTACTTC
TRBV4-3	.	.	TRBJ1-1	CASSQGALANTEAFF	TGCGCCAGCAGCCAAGGCGCTTTGGCGAACACTGAAGCTTTCTTT
TRBV2	.	.	TRBJ2-3	CANTAVTDTQYF	TGTGCCAATACGGCCGTCACAGATACGCAGTATTTT
TRBV27	.	TRBD1	TRBJ1-1	CASSWRGLNTEAFF	TGTGCCAGCAGTTGGAGGGGGCTTAACACTGAAGCTTTCTTT
TRBV5-1	.	.	TRBJ2-7	CASSLESEQYF	TGCGCCAGCAGCTTGGAGAGCGAGCAGTACTTC
TRBV7-9	.	.	TRBJ1-3	CASSPASSGNTIYF	TGTGCCAGCAGCCCGGCCTCCTCTGGAAACACCATATATTTT
TRBV20-1	.	TRBD2	TRBJ2-7	CSAPTSGYEQYF	TGCAGTGCCCCGACTAGCGGCTACGAGCAGTACTTC
TRBV7-2	.	.	TRBJ2-4	CASSQQGGAKNIQYF	TGTGCCAGCAGTCAACAGGGGGGGGCCAAAAACATTCAGTACTTC
TRBV20-1	.	TRBD2	TRBJ2-1	CSARSPSGTNNEQFF	TGCAGTGCTAGGTCCCCTAGCGGGACGAACAATGAGCAGTTCTTC
TRBV3-1	.	.	TRBJ2-3	CASSPLLATDTQYF	TGTGCCAGCAGCCCCCTTTTGGCCACAGATACGCAGTATTTT
TRBV3-1	.	.	TRBJ1-1	CASSQDPQPNTEAFF	TGTGCCAGCAGCCAAGATCCGCAGCCGAACACTGAAGCTTTCTTT
TRBV12-3/TRBV12-4	few	TRBD2	TRBJ2-7	CASTRGGSEQYF	TGTGCCAGCACCCGGGGGGGATCCGAGCAGTACTTC
TRBV3-1	.	.	TRBJ1-5	CASSQGRDDQPQHF	TGTGCCAGCAGCCAAGGCAGGGACGACCAGCCCCAGCATTTT
TRBV18	.	TRBD2	TRBJ2-2	CASRTSGSTNTGELFF	TGTGCCAGCCGTACTAGCGGGTCTACGAACACCGGGGAGCTGTTTTTT
TRBV29-1	.	.	TRBJ2-3	CSVKTLHTDTQYF	TGCAGCGTCAAGACCCTTCACACAGATACGCAGTATTTT
TRBV2	.	TRBD1	TRBJ2-2	CASLIIRQGFGGELFF	TGTGCCAGCTTAATCATTCGACAGGGGTTTGGCGGGGAGCTGTTTTTT
TRBV4-2	.	.	TRBJ2-7	CASSQAAGTYEQYF	TGTGCCAGCAGCCAGGCGGCGGGGACCTACGAGCAGTACTTC
TRBV18	.	.	TRBJ2-3	CASSRDWTSTDTQYF	TGTGCCAGCTCACGGGACTGGACTAGCACAGATACGCAGTATTTT
TRBV6-5	.	TRBD2	TRBJ2-5	CASSREGETQYF	TGTGCCAGCTCAAGGGAGGGAGAGACCCAGTACTTC